The rows below give T cell receptor beta chains drawn from one sample of a study of T cell repertoires in cytomegalovirus infection. Via MiXCR, TCRdb re-called the reads, giving one row per CDR3 protein. The data contain about half a million distinct CDR3 sequences, 33% of them singletons. For these TCRs, the target antigens are not known. Sample: cultured PBMCs, taken from culture after CMV antigen stimulation. Receptors originate from a human donor in good health (CMV status not recorded). Some clones in this sample may be carry-over from other donors' samples. Each CDR3 is given with its conserved first and last residue. Each record gives: V gene, J gene, D gene, clone size, CDR3 protein, CDR3 DNA. A D gene is named only where the DNA matches it firmly. A clone size is listed for some rows: how often the clone was seen (once, few, many), or a class if it is expanded.

TRBV20-1,TRBJ2-7,.,.,CSAGSLARHDEQYF,TGCAGTGCTGGAAGTTTAGCGAGACACGACGAGCAGTACTTC
TRBV20-1,TRBJ1-5,TRBD1,.,CSDAKIGTGGGQPQHF,TGCAGCGACGCTAAAATAGGGACAGGGGGCGGACAGCCCCAGCATTTT
TRBV4-3,TRBJ2-1,.,.,CASSQDLLGRVQFF,TGCGCCAGCAGCCAAGATCTGTTGGGCAGGGTGCAGTTCTTC
TRBV14,TRBJ1-1,.,.,CASSQVTGREAFF,TGTGCCAGCAGCCAAGTGACAGGACGTGAAGCTTTCTTT
TRBV4-1,TRBJ2-3,.,.,CASSQGRLDTQYF,TGCGCCAGCAGCCAAGGTAGATTAGATACGCAGTATTTT
TRBV7-2,TRBJ1-2,TRBD1,few,CASSLTGGANYGYTF,TGTGCCAGCAGCTTAACAGGGGGAGCTAACTATGGCTACACCTTC
TRBV7-8,TRBJ2-1,.,few,CASSPLRDEQFF,TGTGCCAGCAGCCCCCTTCGAGACGAGCAGTTCTTC
TRBV14,TRBJ2-7,.,few,CASSQERGQDYEQYF,TGTGCCAGCAGCCAAGAAAGGGGTCAGGACTACGAGCAGTACTTC
TRBV30,TRBJ1-1,TRBD1,.,CAWRQGLNTEAFF,TGTGCCTGGCGACAGGGTTTGAACACTGAAGCTTTCTTT
TRBV12-3/TRBV12-4,TRBJ2-3,.,.,CASAFSTDTQYF,TGTGCCAGCGCATTTAGCACAGATACGCAGTATTTT
TRBV5-4,TRBJ2-1,.,.,CASSLPNGDEQFF,TGTGCCAGCAGCTTGCCGAACGGGGATGAGCAGTTCTTC
TRBV7-2,TRBJ1-1,.,.,CASSRRSEGNTEAFF,TGTGCCAGCAGCAGGCGATCGGAGGGGAACACTGAAGCTTTCTTT
TRBV7-2,TRBJ2-2,TRBD1,many,CASSSGTANTGELFF,TGTGCCAGCAGTTCCGGGACAGCGAACACCGGGGAGCTGTTTTTT
TRBV5-4,TRBJ2-5,.,.,CASSALAASSKQETQYF,TGTGCCAGCAGCGCCCTCGCGGCTAGCAGTAAACAAGAGACCCAGTACTTC
TRBV6-1,TRBJ2-7,.,few,CASSDGTTYEQYF,TGTGCCAGCAGTGACGGGACCACCTACGAGCAGTACTTC
TRBV7-4,TRBJ2-3,.,.,CASSRIHTDTQYF,TGTGCCAGCAGTAGGATCCACACAGATACGCAGTATTTT
TRBV28,TRBJ2-7,TRBD2,.,CASSLGASGTYEQYF,TGTGCCAGCAGTTTAGGGGCTAGCGGAACCTACGAGCAGTACTTC
TRBV7-2,TRBJ1-1,TRBD1,many,CASSSRGRENTEAFF,TGTGCCAGCAGCTCCAGGGGGCGGGAGAACACTGAAGCTTTCTTT
TRBV28,TRBJ2-3,.,few,CASSLYFSTQYF,TGTGCCAGCAGTCTTTATTTTTCTACGCAGTATTTT
TRBV7-2,TRBJ1-5,.,few,CASSPSQGGAQHF,TGTGCCAGCAGCCCCAGCCAGGGAGGGGCCCAGCATTTT
TRBV6-5,TRBJ1-5,.,.,CASSSVRNQPQHF,TGTGCCAGCAGTTCCGTCAGGAATCAGCCCCAGCATTTT
TRBV12-5,TRBJ1-1,TRBD1,.,CASGLPALDRVNTEAFF,TGTGCTAGTGGTTTGCCCGCACTGGACAGGGTGAACACTGAAGCTTTCTTT
TRBV10-3,TRBJ2-1,.,few,CAISEYEEGRDEQFF,TGTGCCATCAGTGAATACGAGGAGGGCCGGGATGAGCAGTTCTTC
TRBV4-1,TRBJ1-6,.,many,CASSQDRGGARNSPLHF,TGCGCCAGCAGCCAAGATAGGGGGGGGGCGAGGAATTCACCCCTCCACTTT
TRBV12-3/TRBV12-4,TRBJ2-5,.,once,CASRPANQETQYF,TGTGCCAGCAGGCCCGCCAACCAAGAGACCCAGTACTTC
TRBV28,TRBJ2-5,.,once,CASSGGVGLQTQYF,TGTGCCTCGTCCGGGGGAGTCGGTTTGCAGACCCAGTACTTC
TRBV11-2,TRBJ2-5,.,.,CASSPPGTQYF,TGTGCCAGCAGCCCGCCCGGGACCCAGTACTTC
TRBV20-1,TRBJ2-1,.,.,CSARVTKEQFF,TGCAGTGCTAGAGTCACAAAGGAGCAGTTCTTC
TRBV7-2,TRBJ2-5,.,many,CASSKAAVQETQYF,TGTGCCAGCAGCAAAGCGGCAGTCCAAGAGACCCAGTACTTC
TRBV11-3,TRBJ1-1,.,.,CASSFVQGISNTEAFF,TGTGCCAGCAGCTTTGTCCAGGGGATATCGAACACTGAAGCTTTCTTT
TRBV6-6,TRBJ2-7,.,.,CASSRISYEQYF,TGTGCCAGCAGCCGCATCTCCTACGAGCAGTACTTC
TRBV7-2,TRBJ1-2,TRBD1,.,CASSLEGQGLSGYTF,TGTGCCAGCAGCTTAGAGGGACAGGGCTTGTCTGGCTACACCTTC
TRBV19,TRBJ2-5,.,.,CASKGGGRWETQYF,TGTGCCAGTAAGGGTGGGGGGAGATGGGAGACCCAGTACTTC
TRBV7-2,TRBJ2-7,.,few,CASSRDYPSYEQYF,TGTGCCAGCAGCCGCGACTACCCGTCCTACGAGCAGTACTTC
TRBV15,TRBJ1-1,.,few,CATSRDNSAGTEAFF,TGTGCCACCAGCAGAGATAACTCCGCGGGCACTGAAGCTTTCTTT
TRBV6-5,TRBJ2-7,TRBD1,few,CASSISGTGYEQYF,TGTGCCAGCAGTATATCCGGGACAGGGTACGAGCAGTACTTC
TRBV18,TRBJ1-1,.,many,CASSPVSNTEAFF,TGTGCCAGCTCACCCGTTTCGAACACTGAAGCTTTCTTT
TRBV6-9,TRBJ2-1,TRBD2,.,CASRPLSGTRSDEQFF,TGTGCCAGCAGACCTCTCTCCGGGACTAGAAGCGATGAGCAGTTCTTC
TRBV7-9,TRBJ1-1,.,few,CASSLKVSLGTEAFF,TGTGCCAGCAGCTTAAAGGTATCCCTGGGCACTGAAGCTTTCTTT
TRBV7-6,TRBJ2-5,TRBD2,many,CASSPSASGRGRETQYF,TGTGCCAGCAGCCCCAGTGCTAGCGGGAGGGGTAGGGAGACCCAGTACTTC
TRBV18,TRBJ1-1,.,.,CASSPNTNTEAFF,TGTGCCAGCTCACCAAATACGAACACTGAAGCTTTCTTT
TRBV12-3/TRBV12-4,TRBJ2-7,TRBD1,.,CASSPLPGQGTYEQYF,TGTGCCAGCAGTCCTCTTCCGGGACAGGGGACCTACGAGCAGTACTTC
TRBV7-9,TRBJ2-5,.,many,CASSSDVWQLQETQYF,TGTGCCAGCAGCTCAGACGTGTGGCAGTTGCAGGAGACCCAGTACTTC
TRBV7-9,TRBJ1-2,TRBD1,few,CASSQRATGVDGYTF,TGTGCCAGCAGTCAGCGGGCCACAGGGGTGGATGGCTACACCTTC
TRBV28,TRBJ2-1,.,few,CASRDTGAGEQFF,TGTGCCAGCAGGGACACGGGGGCCGGTGAGCAGTTCTTC
TRBV29-1,TRBJ2-2,.,.,CSARASTANTGELFF,TGCAGCGCCAGGGCTAGCACCGCGAACACCGGGGAGCTGTTTTTT
TRBV7-9,TRBJ2-1,TRBD2,medium-sized,CASSLTGLADYNEQFF,TGTGCCAGCAGCTTAACGGGGCTAGCGGATTACAATGAGCAGTTCTTC
TRBV7-9,TRBJ2-3,TRBD2,few,CASSFGGSEADTQYF,TGTGCCAGCAGCTTCGGGGGGAGCGAGGCAGATACGCAGTATTTT
TRBV24-1,TRBJ2-3,.,.,CATSDRGEQGDADTQYF,TGTGCCACCAGTGACCGCGGGGAACAGGGCGACGCAGATACGCAGTATTTT
TRBV24-1,TRBJ2-1,TRBD2,.,CATSDPTSGMGDEQFF,TGTGCCACCAGTGACCCGACTAGCGGGATGGGCGATGAGCAGTTCTTC
TRBV6-2/TRBV6-3,TRBJ1-2,.,.,CASRRTGMGYTF,TGTGCCAGCAGACGAACAGGGATGGGCTACACCTTC
TRBV12-5,TRBJ1-5,TRBD1,few,CASGLDRQGYSNQPQHF,TGTGCTAGTGGTTTGGATAGACAGGGGTATAGCAATCAGCCCCAGCATTTT
TRBV10-2,TRBJ1-1,.,.,CASSERGGVAFF,TGCGCCAGCAGTGAGCGGGGGGGGGTTGCTTTCTTT
TRBV28,TRBJ1-2,.,once,CASSLPAVYGYTF,TGTGCCAGCAGTTTACCCGCAGTCTATGGCTACACCTTC
TRBV7-9,TRBJ2-3,.,.,CASSPYGTTTTDTQYF,TGTGCCAGCAGCCCCTACGGAACGACAACCACAGATACGCAGTATTTT
TRBV2,TRBJ2-7,TRBD2,few,CASETLAGGNEQYF,TGTGCCAGCGAAACCCTAGCGGGAGGGAACGAGCAGTACTTC
TRBV12-3/TRBV12-4,TRBJ2-4,.,.,CASSGFRGGDGIQYF,TGTGCCAGCAGCGGATTCAGGGGGGGGGACGGCATTCAGTACTTC
TRBV12-3/TRBV12-4,TRBJ2-7,TRBD2,few,CASSLMLSGSSYEQYF,TGTGCCAGCAGTTTGATGTTAAGCGGGAGCTCCTACGAGCAGTACTTC
TRBV7-9,TRBJ1-5,.,few,CASSLGSNSNQPQHF,TGTGCCAGCAGCTTAGGGTCCAATAGCAATCAGCCCCAGCATTTT
TRBV7-2,TRBJ2-7,TRBD2,few,CASSLGAGGPYSSYEQYF,TGTGCCAGCAGCTTAGGGGCGGGAGGACCATATAGCTCCTACGAGCAGTACTTC